This T cell receptor (beta chain) was obtained from a study of blood T cell repertoires in COVID-19. Overall study context: The United States, Italy and Spain supplied acute and convalescent COVID-19 samples. PBMCs, B-cell-depleted T cells, or T cells provided the cDNA or gDNA that made up the material.

The CDR3 consists of 14 residues. Germline lookup yields CDR1 SNHLY and CDR2 FYNNEI. V dropped 7 bases and J dropped 0 bases, with 10 bases sitting between them. Source study methods: Reference gene primer amplification in the assay estimated nucleated cell counts. Produced via immunoSEQ multiplex PCR; TCRdb's table is partial and in-frame only. V and J calls and clone size are copied from that table; D and trimming were computed from the DNA. The table includes approximately 50,000 clones, 86% detected once. The sample was peripheral blood. The V gene is TRBV2, the J gene TRBJ1-3, with D tentatively TRBD1 (6 bases). This receptor was obtained from a woman of 80 years or more with acute or convalescent COVID-19. CDR3 DNA: TGTGCCAGCATAGGACAGAGCTCTGGAAACACCATATATTTT. Its protein product is CASIGQSSGNTIYF.